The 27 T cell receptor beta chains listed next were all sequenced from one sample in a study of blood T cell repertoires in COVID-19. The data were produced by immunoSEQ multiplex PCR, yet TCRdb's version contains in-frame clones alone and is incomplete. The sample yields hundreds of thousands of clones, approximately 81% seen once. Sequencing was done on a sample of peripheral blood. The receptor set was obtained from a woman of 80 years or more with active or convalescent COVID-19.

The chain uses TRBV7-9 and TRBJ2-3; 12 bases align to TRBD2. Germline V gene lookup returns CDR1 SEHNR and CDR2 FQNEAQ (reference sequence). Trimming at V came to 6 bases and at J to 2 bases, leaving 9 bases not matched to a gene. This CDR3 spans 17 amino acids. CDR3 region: CASSLRLAGDSTDTQYF. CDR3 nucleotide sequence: TGTGCCAGCAGTCTCCGACTAGCGGGGGACTCCACAGATACGCAGTATTTT.

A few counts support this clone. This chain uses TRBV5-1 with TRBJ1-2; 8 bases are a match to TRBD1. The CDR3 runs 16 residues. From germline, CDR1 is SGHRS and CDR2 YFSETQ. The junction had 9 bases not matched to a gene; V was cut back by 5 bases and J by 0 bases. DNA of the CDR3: TGCGCCAGCAGAGGTCAGGGGGCTGTCACTAACTATGGCTACACCTTC. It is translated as CASRGQGAVTNYGYTF.

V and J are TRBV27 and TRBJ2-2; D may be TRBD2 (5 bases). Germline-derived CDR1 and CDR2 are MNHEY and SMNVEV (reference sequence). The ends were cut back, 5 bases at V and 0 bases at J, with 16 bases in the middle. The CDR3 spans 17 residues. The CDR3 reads CASSPIMLAANTGELFF. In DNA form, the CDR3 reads TGTGCCAGCAGTCCGATTATGCTAGCAGCGAACACCGGGGAGCTGTTTTTT.

CDR3: CASSVRGMEDTQYF. The CDR3 region has the DNA TGCGCCAGCAGCGTCAGGGGAATGGAAGATACGCAGTATTTT. This sequence joins TRBV5-1 and TRBJ2-3; D is possibly TRBD1 (6 bases). Trimming stripped 4 bases from V and 5 bases from J, with 14 bases between. Germline V gene sequence: CDR1 SGHRS, CDR2 YFSETQ. There are 14 residues in the CDR3.

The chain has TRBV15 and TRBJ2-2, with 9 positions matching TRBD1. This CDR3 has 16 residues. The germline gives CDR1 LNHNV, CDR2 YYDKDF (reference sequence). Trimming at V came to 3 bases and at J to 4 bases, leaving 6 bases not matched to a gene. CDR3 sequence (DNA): TGTGCCACCAGCAGGCACAGGGGGCAGGGCACCGGGGAGCTGTTTTTT. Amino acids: CATSRHRGQGTGELFF.

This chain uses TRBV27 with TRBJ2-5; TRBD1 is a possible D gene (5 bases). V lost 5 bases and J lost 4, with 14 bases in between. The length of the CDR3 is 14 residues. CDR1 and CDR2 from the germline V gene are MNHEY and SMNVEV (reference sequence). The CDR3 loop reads CASSPLGAGETQYF. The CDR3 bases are TGTGCCAGCAGTCCTTTAGGGGCAGGAGAGACCCAGTACTTC.

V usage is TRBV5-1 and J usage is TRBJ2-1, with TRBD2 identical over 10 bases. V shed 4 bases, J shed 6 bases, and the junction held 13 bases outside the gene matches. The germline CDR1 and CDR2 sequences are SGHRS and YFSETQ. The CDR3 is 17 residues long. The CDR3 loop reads CASSPLASGSLSNEQFF. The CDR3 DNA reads TGCGCCAGCAGCCCTTTGGCTAGCGGGAGTCTTAGCAATGAGCAGTTCTTC. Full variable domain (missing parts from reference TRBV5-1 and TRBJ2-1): KAGVTQTPRYLIKTRGQQVTLSCSPISGHRSVSWYQQTPGQGLQFLFEYFSETQRNKGNFPGRFSGRQFSNSRSEMNVSTLELGDSALYLCASSPLASGSLSNEQFFGPGTRLTVL.

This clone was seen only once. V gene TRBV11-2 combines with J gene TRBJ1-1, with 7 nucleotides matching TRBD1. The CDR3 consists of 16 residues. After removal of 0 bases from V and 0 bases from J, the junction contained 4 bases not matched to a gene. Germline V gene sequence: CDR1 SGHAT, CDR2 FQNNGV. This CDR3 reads CASSLEQGYLNTEAFF. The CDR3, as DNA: TGTGCCAGCAGCTTAGAACAGGGGTATCTGAACACTGAAGCTTTCTTT.

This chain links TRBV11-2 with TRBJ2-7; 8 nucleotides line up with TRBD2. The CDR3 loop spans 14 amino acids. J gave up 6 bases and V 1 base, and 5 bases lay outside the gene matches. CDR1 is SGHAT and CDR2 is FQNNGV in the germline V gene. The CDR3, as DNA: TGTGCCAGCAGCTTAGTGCGGGAGGTAGGCGAGCAGTACTTC. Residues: CASSLVREVGEQYF.

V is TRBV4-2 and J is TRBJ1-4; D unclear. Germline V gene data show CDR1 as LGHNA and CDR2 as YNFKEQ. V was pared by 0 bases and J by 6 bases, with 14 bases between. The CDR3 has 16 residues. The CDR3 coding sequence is TGTGCCAGCAGCCAAGATGAGGGCAGGAGCGATGAAAAACTGTTTTTT. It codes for CASSQDEGRSDEKLFF.

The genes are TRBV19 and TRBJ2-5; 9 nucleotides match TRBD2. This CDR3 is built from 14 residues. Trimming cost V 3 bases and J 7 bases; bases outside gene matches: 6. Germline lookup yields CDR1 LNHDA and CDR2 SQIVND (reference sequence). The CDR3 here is CASSIRLTSGTQYF. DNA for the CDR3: TGTGCCAGTAGTATTAGGTTGACTAGCGGGACCCAGTACTTC.

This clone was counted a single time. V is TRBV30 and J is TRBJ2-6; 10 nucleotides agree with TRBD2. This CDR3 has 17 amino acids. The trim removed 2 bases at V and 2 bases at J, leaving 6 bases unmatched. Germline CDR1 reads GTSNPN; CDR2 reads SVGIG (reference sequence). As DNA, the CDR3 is TGTGCCTGGAGTCACCTAGCGGGAGTCACTGGGGCCAACGTCCTGACTTTC. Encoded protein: CAWSHLAGVTGANVLTF.

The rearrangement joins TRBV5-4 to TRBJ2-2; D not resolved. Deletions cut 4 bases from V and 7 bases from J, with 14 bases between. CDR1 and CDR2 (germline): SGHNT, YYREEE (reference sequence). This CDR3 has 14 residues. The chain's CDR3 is CASSNPGRSGELFF. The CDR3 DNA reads TGTGCCAGCAGCAACCCCGGCCGGAGCGGGGAGCTGTTTTTT.

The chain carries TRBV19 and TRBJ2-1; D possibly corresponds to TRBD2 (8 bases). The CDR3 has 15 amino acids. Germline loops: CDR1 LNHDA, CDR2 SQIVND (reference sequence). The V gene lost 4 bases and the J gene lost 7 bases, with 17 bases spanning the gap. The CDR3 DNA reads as TGTGCCAGTAGTAAGCGGGAGTCAGGGGGTAATGAGCAGTTCTTC. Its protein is CASSKRESGGNEQFF.

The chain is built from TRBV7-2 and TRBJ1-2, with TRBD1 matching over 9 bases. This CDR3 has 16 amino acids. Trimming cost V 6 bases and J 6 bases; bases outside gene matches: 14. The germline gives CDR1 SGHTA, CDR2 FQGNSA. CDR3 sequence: CASRTGMTGTGHGYTF. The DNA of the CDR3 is TGTGCCAGCAGAACGGGGATGACCGGGACAGGGCATGGCTACACCTTC.

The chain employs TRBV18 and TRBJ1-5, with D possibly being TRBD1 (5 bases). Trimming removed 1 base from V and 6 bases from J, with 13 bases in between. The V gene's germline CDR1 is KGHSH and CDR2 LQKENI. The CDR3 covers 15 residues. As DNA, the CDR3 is TGTGCCAGCTCACCACGCGGAGGGGAAAGTCAGCCCCAGCATTTT. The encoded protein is CASSPRGGESQPQHF.

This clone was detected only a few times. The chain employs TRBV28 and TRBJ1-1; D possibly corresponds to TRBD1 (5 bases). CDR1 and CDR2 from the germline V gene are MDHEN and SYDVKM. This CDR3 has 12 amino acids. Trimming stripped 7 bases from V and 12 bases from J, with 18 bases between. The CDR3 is CASNGPSSGTFF. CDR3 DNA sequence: TGTGCCAGCAATGGACCGAGTTCAGGGACTTTCTTT.

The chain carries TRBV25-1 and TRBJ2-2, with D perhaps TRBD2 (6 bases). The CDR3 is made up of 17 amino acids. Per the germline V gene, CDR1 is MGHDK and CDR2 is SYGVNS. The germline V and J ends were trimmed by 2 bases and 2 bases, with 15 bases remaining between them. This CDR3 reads CASSEGGGTSNTGELFF. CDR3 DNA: TGTGCCAGCAGTGAAGGGGGAGGAACATCCAACACCGGGGAGCTGTTTTTT.

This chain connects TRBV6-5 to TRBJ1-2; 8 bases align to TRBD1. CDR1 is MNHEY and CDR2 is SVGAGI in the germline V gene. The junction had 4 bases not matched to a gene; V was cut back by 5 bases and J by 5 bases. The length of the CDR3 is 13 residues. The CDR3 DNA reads TGTGCCAGCAGTAATCGACAGGGGTATGGCTACACCTTC. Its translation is CASSNRQGYGYTF.

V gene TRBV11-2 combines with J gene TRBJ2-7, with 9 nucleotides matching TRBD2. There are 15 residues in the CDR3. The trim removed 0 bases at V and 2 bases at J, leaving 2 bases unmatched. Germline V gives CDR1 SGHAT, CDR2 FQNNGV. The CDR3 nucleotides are TGTGCCAGCAGCTTAGAGAGGACTAGCGCCTACGAGCAGTACTTC. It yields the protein CASSLERTSAYEQYF.

The CDR3 bases are TGTGCCAGCAGCCCACGAGGGAACACTGAAGCTTTCTTT. Encoded protein: CASSPRGNTEAFF. The chain couples TRBV7-9 to TRBJ1-1; D gene uncertain. Trimming took 5 bases from V and 1 from J, leaving 8 bases between them. This CDR3 is 13 amino acids long. From germline, CDR1 is SEHNR and CDR2 FQNEAQ (reference sequence).

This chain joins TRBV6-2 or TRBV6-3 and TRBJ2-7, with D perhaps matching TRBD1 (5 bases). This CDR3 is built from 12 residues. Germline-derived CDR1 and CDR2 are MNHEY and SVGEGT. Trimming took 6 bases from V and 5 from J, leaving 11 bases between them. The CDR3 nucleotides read TGTGCCAGCAGCCCCCAGGGCAACGAGCAGTACTTC. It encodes CASSPQGNEQYF.

The CDR3 sequence is CASSDLSGSTDTQYF. CDR3 sequence (DNA): TGCGCCAGCAGCGACCTGAGCGGGAGCACAGATACGCAGTATTTT. This chain links TRBV5-1 with TRBJ2-3; D possibly corresponds to TRBD2 (6 bases). This CDR3 contains 15 residues. V shed 4 bases and J shed 0 bases, with 12 bases lying between them. Germline loops: CDR1 SGHRS, CDR2 YFSETQ.

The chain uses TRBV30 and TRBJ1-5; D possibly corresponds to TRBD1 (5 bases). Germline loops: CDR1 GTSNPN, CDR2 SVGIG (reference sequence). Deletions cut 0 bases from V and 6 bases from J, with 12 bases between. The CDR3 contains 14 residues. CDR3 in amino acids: CAWSVPGPGQPQHF. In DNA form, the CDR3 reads TGTGCCTGGAGTGTACCAGGGCCGGGTCAGCCCCAGCATTTT.

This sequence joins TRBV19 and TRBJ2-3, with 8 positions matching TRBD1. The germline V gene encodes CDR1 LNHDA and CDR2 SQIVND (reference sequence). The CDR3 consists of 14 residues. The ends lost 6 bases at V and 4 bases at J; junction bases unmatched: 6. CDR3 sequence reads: CASRSGGVADTQYF. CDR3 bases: TGTGCCAGTAGATCAGGGGGCGTTGCAGATACGCAGTATTTT.

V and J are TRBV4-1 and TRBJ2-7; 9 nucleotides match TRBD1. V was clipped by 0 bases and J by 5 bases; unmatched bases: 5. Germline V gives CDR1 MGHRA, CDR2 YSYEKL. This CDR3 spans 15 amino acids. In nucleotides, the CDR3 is TGCGCCAGCAGCCAAGATTCGAGGACAGGGGACGAGCAGTACTTC. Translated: CASSQDSRTGDEQYF.

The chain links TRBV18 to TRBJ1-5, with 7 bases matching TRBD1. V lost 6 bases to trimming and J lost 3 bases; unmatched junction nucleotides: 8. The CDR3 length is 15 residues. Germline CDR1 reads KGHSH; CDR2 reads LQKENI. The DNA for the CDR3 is TGTGCCAGCTCCCAGACAGGGAATCCCAATCAGCCCCAGCATTTT. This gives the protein CASSQTGNPNQPQHF.